A selection of T cell receptor beta chains follows, all from one sample in a study of T cell repertoires in cytomegalovirus infection. These receptors' antigens are unknown. TCRdb fed the reads into MiXCR, producing one record per CDR3 protein. The sample shows fewer than 900,000 distinct CDR3 sequences, just under 30% of them seen only once. Source: cultured CD8+ T cells from PBMCs, taken from culture after CMV antigen stimulation. The source of these receptors is a human donor in good health (CMV status not recorded). Some clones in this sample may be carry-over from other donors' samples. Each CDR3 is given without its conserved first and last residue. The D gene is left open where the match is weak. Where a row states a size, it is once, few, many or the class of an expanded clone; other rows omit it.

length: 14
size: many
J: TRBJ1-4
V: TRBV7-6
D: .
CDR3: ASSSEGGRERLKLF

length: 14
size: few
J: TRBJ2-5
V: TRBV9
D: TRBD2
CDR3: ASSVGSGGYQETQY

length: 14
size: many
J: TRBJ2-2
V: TRBV7-9
D: TRBD1
CDR3: ASSSAGQGATGELF

length: 14
size: .
J: TRBJ2-1
V: TRBV5-1
D: .
CDR3: ASSLGPQGGYNEQF

length: 12
size: few
J: TRBJ1-1
V: TRBV5-1
D: TRBD1
CDR3: ASSFADRATEAF

length: 13
size: many
J: TRBJ2-3
V: TRBV7-8
D: TRBD2
CDR3: ASSLKRGSTDTQY

length: 12
size: .
J: TRBJ1-5
V: TRBV15
D: TRBD1
CDR3: ATSRDRADQPQH

length: 16
size: .
J: TRBJ1-5
V: TRBV19
D: TRBD1
CDR3: ASSGGGQAALGGQPQH

length: 13
size: .
J: TRBJ2-3
V: TRBV7-4
D: .
CDR3: ASSLIGESTDTQY

length: 11
size: few
J: TRBJ2-7
V: TRBV6-1
D: TRBD1
CDR3: ASSEVGGREQY

length: 12
size: few
J: TRBJ2-1
V: TRBV7-6
D: .
CDR3: ASSMTSSYNEQF

length: 13
size: many
J: TRBJ1-4
V: TRBV7-2
D: .
CDR3: ASSPNRWINEKLF

length: 13
size: few
J: TRBJ2-1
V: TRBV5-4
D: .
CDR3: ASSSRDFLYNEQF

length: 18
size: many
J: TRBJ1-5
V: TRBV7-2
D: TRBD1
CDR3: ASSPSLGQGGSYSNQPQH

length: 13
size: few
J: TRBJ2-3
V: TRBV4-3
D: .
CDR3: ASSQVARSTDTQY

length: 11
size: .
J: TRBJ2-2
V: TRBV20-1
D: .
CDR3: SASHTNTGELF

length: 12
size: .
J: TRBJ2-2
V: TRBV27
D: TRBD2
CDR3: ASSWARGTGELF

length: 17
size: few
J: TRBJ2-1
V: TRBV6-2/TRBV6-3
D: .
CDR3: ASSYSSSGQLENQDEQF

length: 14
size: few
J: TRBJ1-5
V: TRBV27
D: .
CDR3: ASSLSGDNYNQPQH